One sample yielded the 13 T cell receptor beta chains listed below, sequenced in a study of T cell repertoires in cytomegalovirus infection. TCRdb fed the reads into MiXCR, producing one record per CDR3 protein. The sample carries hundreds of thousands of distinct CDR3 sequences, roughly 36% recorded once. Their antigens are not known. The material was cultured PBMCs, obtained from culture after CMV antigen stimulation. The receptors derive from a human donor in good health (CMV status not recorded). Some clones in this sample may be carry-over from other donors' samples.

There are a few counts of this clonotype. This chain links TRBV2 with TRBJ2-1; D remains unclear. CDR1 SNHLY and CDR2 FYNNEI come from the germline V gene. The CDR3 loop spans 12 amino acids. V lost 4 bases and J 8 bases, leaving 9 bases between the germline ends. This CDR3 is CASSGLKDEQFF. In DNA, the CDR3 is TGTGCCAGCAGTGGCCTCAAGGATGAGCAGTTCTTC. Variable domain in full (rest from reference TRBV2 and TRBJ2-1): EPEVTQTPSHQVTQMGQEVILRCVPISNHLYFYWYRQILGQKVEFLVSFYNNEISEKSEIFDDQFSVERPDGSNFTLKIRSTKLEDSAMYFCASSGLKDEQFFGPGTRLTVL.

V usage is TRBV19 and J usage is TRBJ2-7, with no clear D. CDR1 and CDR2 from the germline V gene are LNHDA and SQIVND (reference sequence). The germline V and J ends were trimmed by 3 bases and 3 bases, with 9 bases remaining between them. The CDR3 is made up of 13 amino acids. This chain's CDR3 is CASSILGDYEQYF. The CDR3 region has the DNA TGTGCCAGTAGTATCCTCGGCGACTACGAGCAGTACTTC.

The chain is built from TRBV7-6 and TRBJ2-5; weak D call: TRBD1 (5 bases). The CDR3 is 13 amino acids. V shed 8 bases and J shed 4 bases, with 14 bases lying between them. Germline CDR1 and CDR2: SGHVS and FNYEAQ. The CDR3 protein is CASDSWEIETQYF. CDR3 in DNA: TGTGCCAGCGACAGTTGGGAAATAGAGACCCAGTACTTC.

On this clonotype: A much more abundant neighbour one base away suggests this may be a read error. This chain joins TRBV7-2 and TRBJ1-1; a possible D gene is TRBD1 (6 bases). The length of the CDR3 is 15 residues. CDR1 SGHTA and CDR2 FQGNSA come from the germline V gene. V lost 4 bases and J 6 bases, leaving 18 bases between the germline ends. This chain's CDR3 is CASSSNRGLKAEAFF. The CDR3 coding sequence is TGTGCCAGCAGCTCGAATCGGGGGCTCAAGGCTGAAGCTTTCTTT.

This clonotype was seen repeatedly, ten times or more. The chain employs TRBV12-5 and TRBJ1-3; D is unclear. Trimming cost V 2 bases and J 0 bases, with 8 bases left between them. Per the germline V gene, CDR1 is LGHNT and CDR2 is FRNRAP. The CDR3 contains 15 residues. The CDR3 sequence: CASGLPRGSGNTIYF. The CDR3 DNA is TGTGCTAGTGGTTTGCCGCGTGGCTCTGGAAACACCATATATTTT.

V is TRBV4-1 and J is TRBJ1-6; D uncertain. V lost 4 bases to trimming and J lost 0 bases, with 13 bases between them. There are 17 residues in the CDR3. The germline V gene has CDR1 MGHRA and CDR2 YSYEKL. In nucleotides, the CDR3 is TGCGCCAGCAGCCCCCAGACGAGCAGCTCCTATAATTCACCCCTCCACTTT. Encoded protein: CASSPQTSSSYNSPLHF.

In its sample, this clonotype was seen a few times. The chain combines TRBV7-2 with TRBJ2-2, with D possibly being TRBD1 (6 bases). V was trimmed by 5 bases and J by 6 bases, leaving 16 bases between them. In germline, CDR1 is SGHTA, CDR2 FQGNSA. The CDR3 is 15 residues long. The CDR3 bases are TGTGCCAGCAGCGTAGGACAGTTACTCCCCGGGGAGCTGTTTTTT. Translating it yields CASSVGQLLPGELFF.

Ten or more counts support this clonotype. The CDR3 nucleotides read TGTGCCAGCAGCAATGTAGGGACCCAGTACTTC. Encoded protein: CASSNVGTQYF. The chain combines TRBV7-2 with TRBJ2-5; D not resolved. Germline V gene lookup returns CDR1 SGHTA and CDR2 FQGNSA. The V end lost 5 bases, the J end lost 7 bases, and 8 bases lay between the germline ends. The CDR3 has 11 residues.

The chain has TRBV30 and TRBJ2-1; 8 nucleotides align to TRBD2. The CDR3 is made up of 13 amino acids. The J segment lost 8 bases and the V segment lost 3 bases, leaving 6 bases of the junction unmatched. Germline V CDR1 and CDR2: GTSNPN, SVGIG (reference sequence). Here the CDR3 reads CAWSSGSPDEQFF. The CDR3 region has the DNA TGTGCCTGGAGCAGCGGGAGTCCCGATGAGCAGTTCTTC.

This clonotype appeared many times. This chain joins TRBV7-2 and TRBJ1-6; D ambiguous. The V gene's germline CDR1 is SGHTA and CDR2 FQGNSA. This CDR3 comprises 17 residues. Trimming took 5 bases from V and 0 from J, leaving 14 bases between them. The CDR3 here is CASSTNSASSYNSPLHF. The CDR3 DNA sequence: TGTGCCAGCAGCACCAACAGTGCAAGCTCCTATAATTCACCCCTCCACTTT.

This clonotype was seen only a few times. The CDR3 here is CASSLSPSSNQPQHF. The CDR3 nucleotides read TGTGCCAGCAGTTTATCCCCTAGCAGCAATCAGCCCCAGCATTTT. The rearrangement links TRBV12-3 or TRBV12-4 to TRBJ1-5; no definite D call. This CDR3 spans 15 amino acids. The V and J ends lost 2 bases and 1 base respectively, with 9 bases between them.

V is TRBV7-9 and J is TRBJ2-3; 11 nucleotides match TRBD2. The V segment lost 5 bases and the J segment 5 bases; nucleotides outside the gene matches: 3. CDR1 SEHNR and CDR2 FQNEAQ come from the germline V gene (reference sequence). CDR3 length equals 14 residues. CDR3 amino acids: CASSTSGGGDTQYF. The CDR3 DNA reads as TGTGCCAGCAGCACTAGCGGGGGTGGAGATACGCAGTATTTT.

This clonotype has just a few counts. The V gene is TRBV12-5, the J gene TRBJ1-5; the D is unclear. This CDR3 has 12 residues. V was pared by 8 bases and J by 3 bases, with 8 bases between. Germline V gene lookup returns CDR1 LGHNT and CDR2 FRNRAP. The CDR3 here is CASRRANQPQHF. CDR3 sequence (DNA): TGTGCTAGTAGACGCGCCAATCAGCCCCAGCATTTT. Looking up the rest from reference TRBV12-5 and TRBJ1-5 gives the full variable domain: DARVTQTPRHKVTEMGQEVTMRCQPILGHNTVFWYRQTMMQGLELLAYFRNRAPLDDSGMPKDRFSAEMPDATLATLKIQPSEPRDSAVYFCASRRANQPQHFGDGTRLSIL.